Only a few counts were recorded for the clone carrying this TCR beta chain. This entry comes from a study of cytomegalovirus exposure and HLA in healthy donors. PCR primers comprised 60 Vbeta and 13 Jbeta primers. Measured with immunoSEQ multiplex PCR; TCRdb has only the in-frame clones, and not every one. The table lists some 180,000 clones, roughly nine tenths of them singletons. This receptor was identified in a boy aged 2 to 10 in good health and CMV-seronegative. Sequenced: PBMCs.

DNA of the CDR3: TGTGCCAGCAGCTCTAGAATGGCAGTGACTACTGGCTACACCTTC. Translating gives CASSSRMAVTTGYTF. The chain carries TRBV5-4 and TRBJ1-2; D call uncertain. The ends were cut back, 3 bases at V and 7 bases at J, with 19 bases in the middle. CDR1 is SGHNT, CDR2 YYREEE, per germline (reference sequence). The CDR3 covers 15 residues. The variable domain in full, with the rest retrieved from reference TRBV5-4 and TRBJ1-2, is ETGVTQSPTHLIKTRGQQVTLRCSSQSGHNTVSWYQQALGQGPQFIFQYYREEENGRGNFPPRFSGLQFPNYSSELNVNALELDDSALYLCASSSRMAVTTGYTFGSGTRLTVV.